These 18 T cell receptor beta chains were all obtained from the same sample, sequenced in a study of blood T cell repertoires in COVID-19. Assay used: immunoSEQ multiplex PCR; TCRdb lists only in-frame clones, some missing. The sample has tens of thousands of clones; 80% to 90% are singletons. Input material: peripheral blood. The receptors originated from a man in his 60s with acute or convalescent COVID-19.

This chain uses TRBV27 with TRBJ2-2; 7 nucleotides align to TRBD1. Germline CDR1 reads MNHEY; CDR2 reads SMNVEV (reference sequence). This CDR3 spans 14 amino acids. V trimming: 8 bases; J trimming: 1 base; junction bases outside the gene matches: 4. CDR3 DNA sequence: TGTGCCAGCGAGCACAGGGGGAACACCGGGGAGCTGTTTTTT. This translates into CASEHRGNTGELFF.

The chain is built from TRBV5-1 and TRBJ2-5, with D uncertain. The CDR3 is 14 amino acids. Trimming pared 0 bases from V and 2 bases from J, leaving 8 bases between. Per germline, CDR1 SGHRS and CDR2 YFSETQ. DNA for the CDR3: TGCGCCAGCAGCTTGGGGCAGGAACAAGAGACCCAGTACTTC. It encodes CASSLGQEQETQYF.

This sequence joins TRBV9 and TRBJ2-7; 8 bases map to TRBD2. The CDR3 covers 13 residues. Germline lookup yields CDR1 SGDLS and CDR2 YYNGEE. The V segment lost 0 bases and the J segment 6 bases; nucleotides outside the gene matches: 2. As DNA, the CDR3 is TGTGCCAGCAGCGTAGTAGCGGGAACCGAGCAGTACTTC. It specifies CASSVVAGTEQYF.

The V gene is TRBV21-1, the J gene TRBJ1-3; the table gives TRBD1 as D, unverified against the DNA. TRBV21-1 counts as a pseudogene. The CDR3 covers 18 residues. The CDR3 nucleotides read TGTGCCAGCAGCGGTTCCGGGACAGGGCTCCTCTCTGGAAACACCATATATTTT. It translates to CASSGSGTGLLSGNTIYF.

This chain uses TRBV10-3 with TRBJ1-6; 11 bases agree with TRBD1. Germline V gene lookup returns CDR1 ENHRY and CDR2 SYGVKD. The CDR3 has 15 amino acids. V trimming: 0 bases; J trimming: 9 bases; junction bases outside the gene matches: 1. Written as DNA, the CDR3 is TGTGCCATCAGTGAGTCGGGACAGGGGGGTTCACCCCTCCACTTT. Amino acids: CAISESGQGGSPLHF.

This chain links TRBV28 with TRBJ2-7; weak D call: TRBD2 (6 bases). Trimming shortened V by 6 bases and J by 2 bases, and 20 bases separated the two germline ends. Looked up from germline, CDR1 is MDHEN and CDR2 is SYDVKM. This CDR3 contains 16 residues. DNA of the CDR3: TGTGCCAGCAGCCCCATTCAGGTAGCGGTTACCTACGAGCAGTACTTC. Translated: CASSPIQVAVTYEQYF.

This clone was seen once. V is TRBV19 and J is TRBJ2-1; a weak D match, TRBD2 (5 bases). The CDR3 has 14 residues. Germline V gene lookup returns CDR1 LNHDA and CDR2 SQIVND (reference sequence). The V end was cut by 2 bases, the J end by 8 bases, with 13 bases between. DNA for the CDR3: TGTGCCAGTAGTATAAGGCCTCGGGATGATGAGCAGTTCTTC. Amino acid sequence: CASSIRPRDDEQFF.

The chain combines TRBV3-1 (or the pseudogene TRBV3-2) with TRBJ2-7; D perhaps matches TRBD2 (5 bases). Germline V gene sequence: CDR1 LGHDT, CDR2 YNNKEL (reference sequence). Trimming took 4 bases from V and 2 from J, leaving 15 bases between them. The CDR3 extends over 15 amino acids. For the CDR3, the DNA is TGTGCCAGCAGCCTGAGGACTTCAGGTCCCTACGAGCAGTACTTC. It translates to CASSLRTSGPYEQYF.

The CDR3 loop is CASSPSLDRGPNQPQHF. The CDR3 nucleotides read TGTGCCAGCAGTCCCTCCCTCGACAGGGGGCCTAATCAGCCCCAGCATTTT. This chain connects TRBV27 to TRBJ1-5; 10 bases are a match to TRBD1. Germline V gene data show CDR1 as MNHEY and CDR2 as SMNVEV (reference sequence). V was clipped by 5 bases and J by 4 bases; unmatched bases: 11. This CDR3 is 17 amino acids long.

The rearrangement uses TRBV5-1 and TRBJ2-2, with TRBD1 identical over 8 bases. Germline loops: CDR1 SGHRS, CDR2 YFSETQ. After removal of 5 bases from V and 6 bases from J, the junction contained 6 bases not matched to a gene. This CDR3 has 14 residues. The DNA of the CDR3 is TGCGCCAGCAGACAGACAGGGGAGGCCGGGGAGCTGTTTTTT. It codes for CASRQTGEAGELFF.

The chain recombines TRBV5-1 with TRBJ2-3; D remains unclear. Trimming left V 1 base short and J 2 bases short, with 11 bases between. Germline V CDR1 and CDR2: SGHRS, YFSETQ. This CDR3 has 15 amino acids. In DNA form, the CDR3 reads TGCGCCAGCAGCTTGCTCCAGGCCTACACAGATACGCAGTATTTT. This translates into CASSLLQAYTDTQYF.

The V call is TRBV6-5, the J call TRBJ1-2, with a possible D match to TRBD1 (5 bases). V lost 0 bases, J lost 7 bases, and 12 bases lay in between. The germline V gene has CDR1 MNHEY and CDR2 SVGAGI. The CDR3 length is 14 residues. This CDR3 is CASSYSRGGAGYTF. As DNA, the CDR3 is TGTGCCAGCAGTTACTCTAGAGGAGGGGCTGGCTACACCTTC.

The CDR3 here is CASLLGGRDNEQFF. The CDR3 DNA is TGTGCCAGCCTCCTGGGAGGGCGCGACAATGAGCAGTTCTTC. V is TRBV6-5 and J is TRBJ2-1; TRBD2 matches 7 bases. The trim removed 8 bases at V and 5 bases at J, leaving 9 bases unmatched. The V gene's germline CDR1 is MNHEY and CDR2 SVGAGI. The CDR3 covers 14 residues.

The V and J genes are TRBV2 and TRBJ2-6; 7 nucleotides match TRBD1. V shed 8 bases and J 0 bases; nucleotides not matched to a gene: 7. This CDR3 is built from 16 residues. Germline assignment: CDR1 SNHLY and CDR2 FYNNEI. The CDR3 spells CASLRQGNSGANVLTF. The CDR3 DNA is TGTGCCAGCTTACGACAGGGAAACTCTGGGGCCAACGTCCTGACTTTC.

The chain recombines TRBV13 with TRBJ2-2; maybe TRBD2 (6 bases). The germline V gene encodes CDR1 PRHDT and CDR2 FYEKMQ (reference sequence). There are 16 residues in the CDR3. With 4 bases removed from V and 6 bases from J, the gap between germline ends came to 18 bases. CDR3 nucleotide sequence: TGTGCCAGCAGCTCGGGGAGTAGCGGCCCCTCCGGGGAGCTGTTTTTT. It is translated as CASSSGSSGPSGELFF.

The chain uses TRBV4-1 and TRBJ1-2; D gene ambiguous. The V end lost 2 bases, the J end lost 5 bases, and 15 bases lay between the germline ends. From germline, CDR1 is MGHRA and CDR2 YSYEKL. The CDR3 is made up of 15 amino acids. The CDR3, as DNA: TGCGCCAGCAGCCAACAGATGAGCGTAGGATATGGCTACACCTTC. Its translation: CASSQQMSVGYGYTF.

V is TRBV6-5 and J is TRBJ1-6, with 7 bases aligning to TRBD1. Losses at the gene ends were 4 bases for V and 7 bases for J; bases not matched to a gene: 4. The germline gives CDR1 MNHEY, CDR2 SVGAGI. CDR3 length: 14 residues. CDR3 coding DNA: TGTGCCAGCAGTTGGGGACAGCTAAATTCACCCCTCCACTTT. It codes for CASSWGQLNSPLHF.

This chain links TRBV5-6 with TRBJ2-3; TRBD1 might be the D (6 bases). In germline, CDR1 is SGHDT, CDR2 YYEEEE. The CDR3 runs to 13 residues. Trimming removed 3 bases at V and 5 bases at J, with 10 bases between. CDR3 DNA: TGTGCCAGCAGCTCAACAGGGAGAGATACGCAGTATTTT. This codes for CASSSTGRDTQYF.